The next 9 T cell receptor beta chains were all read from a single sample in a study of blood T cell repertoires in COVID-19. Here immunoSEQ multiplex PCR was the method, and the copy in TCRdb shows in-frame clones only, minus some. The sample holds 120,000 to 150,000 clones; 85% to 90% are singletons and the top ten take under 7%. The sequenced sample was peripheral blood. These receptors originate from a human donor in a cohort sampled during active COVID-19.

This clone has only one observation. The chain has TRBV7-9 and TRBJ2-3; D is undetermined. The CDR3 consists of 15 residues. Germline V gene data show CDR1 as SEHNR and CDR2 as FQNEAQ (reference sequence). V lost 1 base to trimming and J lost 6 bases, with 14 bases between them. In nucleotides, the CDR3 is TGTGCCAGCAGCTTAGTACTGCCAGGTGGGGATACGCAGTATTTT. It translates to CASSLVLPGGDTQYF.

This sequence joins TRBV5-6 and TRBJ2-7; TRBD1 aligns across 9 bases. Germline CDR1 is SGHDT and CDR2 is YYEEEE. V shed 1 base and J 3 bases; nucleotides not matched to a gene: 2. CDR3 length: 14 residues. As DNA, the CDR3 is TGTGCCAGCAGCTTGACGGGACAGGGCTACGAGCAGTACTTC. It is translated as CASSLTGQGYEQYF.

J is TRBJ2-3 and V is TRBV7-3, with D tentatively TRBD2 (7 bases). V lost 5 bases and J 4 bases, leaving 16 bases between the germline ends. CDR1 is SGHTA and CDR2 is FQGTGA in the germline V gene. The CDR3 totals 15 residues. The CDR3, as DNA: TGTGCCAGCAGCCAAAAGGGGGGGCCGCCAGATACGCAGTATTTT. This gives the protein CASSQKGGPPDTQYF.

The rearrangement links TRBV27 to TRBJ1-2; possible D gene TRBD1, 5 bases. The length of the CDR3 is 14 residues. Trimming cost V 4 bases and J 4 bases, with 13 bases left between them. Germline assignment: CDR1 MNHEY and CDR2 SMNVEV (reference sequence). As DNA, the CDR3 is TGTGCCAGCAGTTCGCCCGGGACTTCCTATGGCTACACCTTC. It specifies CASSSPGTSYGYTF.

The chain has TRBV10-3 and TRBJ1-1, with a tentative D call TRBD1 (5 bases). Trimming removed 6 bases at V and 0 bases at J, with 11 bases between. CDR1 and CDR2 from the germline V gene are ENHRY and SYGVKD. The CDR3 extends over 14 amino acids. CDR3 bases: TGTGCCATCAGGGTGACAGAAATGAACACTGAAGCTTTCTTT. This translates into CAIRVTEMNTEAFF.

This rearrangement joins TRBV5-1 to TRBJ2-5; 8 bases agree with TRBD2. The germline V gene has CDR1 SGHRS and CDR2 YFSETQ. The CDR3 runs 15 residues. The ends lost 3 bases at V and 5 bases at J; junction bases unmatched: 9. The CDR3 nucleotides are TGCGCCAGCAGCTGGGGAACTGGACTAGCTGAGACCCAGTACTTC. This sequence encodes CASSWGTGLAETQYF.

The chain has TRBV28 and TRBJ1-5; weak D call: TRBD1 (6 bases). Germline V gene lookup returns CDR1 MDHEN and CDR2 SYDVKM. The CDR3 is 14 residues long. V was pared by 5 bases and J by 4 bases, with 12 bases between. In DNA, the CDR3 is TGTGCCAGCAGTCCAGGACAGAAGAATCAGCCCCAGCATTTT. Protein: CASSPGQKNQPQHF.

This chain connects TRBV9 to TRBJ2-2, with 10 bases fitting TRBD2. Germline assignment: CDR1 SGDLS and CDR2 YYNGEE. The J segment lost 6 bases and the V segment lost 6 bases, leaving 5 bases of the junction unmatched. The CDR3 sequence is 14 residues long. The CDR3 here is CASNPSGSAGELFF. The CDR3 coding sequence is TGTGCCAGCAACCCTAGCGGGAGCGCCGGGGAGCTGTTTTTT. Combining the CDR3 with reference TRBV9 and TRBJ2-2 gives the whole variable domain DSGVTQTPKHLITATGQRVTLRCSPRSGDLSVYWYQQSLDQGLQFLIQYYNGEERAKGNILERFSAQQFPDLHSELNLSSLELGDSALYFCASNPSGSAGELFFGEGSRLTVL.

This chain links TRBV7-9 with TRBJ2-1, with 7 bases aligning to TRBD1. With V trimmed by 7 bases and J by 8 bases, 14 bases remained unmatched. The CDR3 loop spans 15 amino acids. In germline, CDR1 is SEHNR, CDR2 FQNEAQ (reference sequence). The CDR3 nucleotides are TGTGCCAGCACCTACCGGGACAGTAGTAACCATGAGCAGTTCTTC. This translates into CASTYRDSSNHEQFF.